Sequencing of this T cell receptor (beta chain) was carried out in a study of blood T cells in healthy people across ages. Next came a second PCR, run for about 6 to 11 cycles, which used a sample-barcoded 5' primer along with a J-beta primer mix. Per sample, CDR3-containing paired-end reads numbered at least 2.5 million. Each CDR3 protein gets one entry after TCRdb re-called the 5' RACE reads with MiXCR. This sample has approximately 800,000 distinct CDR3 sequences; about 37% occur once, and the top ten carry over 10%. This CDR3 comprises 15 residues. The germline V gene has CDR1 SGHTA and CDR2 FQGNSA. Trimming at V came to 7 bases and at J to 2 bases, leaving 6 bases not matched to a gene. Regarding the study as a whole: While age rose, TCR beta diversity per million T cells dropped in a roughly linear way.

In the case of this clonotype: Its antigen is still unknown.

The sequence was collected from a man between 18 and 29 years old in good health. Sequencing used blood. V usage is TRBV7-2 and J usage is TRBJ2-5; TRBD2 matches at 11 bases. CDR3 protein: CASILSGGAQETQYF. The CDR3 bases are TGTGCCAGCATCCTTAGCGGGGGGGCTCAAGAGACCCAGTACTTC.